One and the same sample provided the 21 T cell receptor beta chains below, sequenced in a study of blood T cell repertoires in COVID-19. TCRdb keeps only in-frame clones here, not all; method: immunoSEQ multiplex PCR. The sample shows about 250,000 clones, approximately 90% of them seen only once. Material: peripheral blood. Receptors were obtained from a man aged 30 to 39 with acute or convalescent COVID-19.

The chain has TRBV14 and TRBJ1-2; no clear D gene. The CDR3 extends over 13 amino acids. V dropped 0 bases and J dropped 2 bases, with 4 bases sitting between them. In germline, CDR1 is SGHDN, CDR2 FVKESK. For the CDR3, the DNA is TGTGCCAGCAGCCAAGAACAGAACTATGGCTACACCTTC. It specifies CASSQEQNYGYTF. The variable domain in full, with the rest retrieved from reference TRBV14 and TRBJ1-2, is EAGVTQFPSHSVIEKGQTVTLRCDPISGHDNLYWYRRVMGKEIKFLLHFVKESKQDESGMPNNRFLAERTGGTYSTLKVQPAELEDSGVYFCASSQEQNYGYTFGSGTRLTVV.

The chain joins TRBV18 to TRBJ1-1, with D possibly TRBD1 on 6 matching bases. Trimming took off 4 bases at V and 1 base at J, with 10 bases between the two ends. Germline values: CDR1 KGHSH, CDR2 LQKENI. The CDR3 totals 14 residues. CDR3 in DNA: TGTGCCAGCTCACAACGGGACACGAACACTGAAGCTTTCTTT. It codes for CASSQRDTNTEAFF. Complete variable domain (other parts from reference TRBV18 and TRBJ1-1): NAGVMQNPRHLVRRRGQEARLRCSPMKGHSHVYWYRQLPEEGLKFMVYLQKENIIDESGMPKERFSAEFPKEGPSILRIQQVVRGDSAAYFCASSQRDTNTEAFFGQGTRLTVV.

Here the CDR3 reads CASSPRGYTEAFF. CDR3 DNA sequence: TGTGCCAGCAGCCCGAGGGGGTACACTGAAGCTTTCTTT. The rearrangement uses TRBV27 and TRBJ1-1; a weak D match, TRBD1 (6 bases). Germline V CDR1 and CDR2: MNHEY, SMNVEV (reference sequence). V dropped 6 bases and J dropped 3 bases, with 11 bases sitting between them. The CDR3 is 13 amino acids.

The chain carries TRBV10-3 and TRBJ1-3; 8 positions agree with TRBD1. The CDR3 is 13 residues long. V was clipped by 10 bases and J by 0 bases; unmatched bases: 2. Germline CDR1 reads ENHRY; CDR2 reads SYGVKD. CDR3 in amino acids: CASTGGSGNTIYF. The CDR3 nucleotides read TGTGCCAGCACAGGGGGCTCTGGAAACACCATATATTTT.

CDR3 residues: CASGSAAGGNEQFF. The CDR3 coding sequence is TGTGCCAGCGGGTCCGCCGCCGGCGGCAATGAGCAGTTCTTC. J is TRBJ2-1 and V is TRBV27; the D is unclear. The CDR3 has 14 residues. V was pared by 8 bases and J by 6 bases, with 17 bases between. Germline V CDR1 and CDR2: MNHEY, SMNVEV (reference sequence).

This clone was detected once. The chain carries TRBV3-1 (or the pseudogene TRBV3-2) and TRBJ1-6; 9 bases are a match to TRBD1. Per germline, CDR1 LGHDT and CDR2 YNNKEL (reference sequence). CDR3 size: 15 residues. J was trimmed by 10 bases and V by 1 base; bases with no gene match: 5. The CDR3 spells CASSQVGTGTSPLHF. CDR3 nucleotide sequence: TGTGCCAGCAGCCAAGTGGGGACAGGGACCTCACCCCTCCACTTT.

In DNA form, the CDR3 reads TGTGCCAGCAGCTTAGAGGGACTCACCACAGATACGCAGTATTTT. This sequence encodes CASSLEGLTTDTQYF. The chain combines TRBV7-3 with TRBJ2-3; TRBD2 is a possible D gene (6 bases). Trimming stripped 2 bases from V and 2 bases from J, with 11 bases between. CDR1 is SGHTA and CDR2 is FQGTGA in the germline V gene. The CDR3 is 15 amino acids. The variable domain in full, completed from reference TRBV7-3 and TRBJ2-3, reads GAGVSQTPSNKVTEKGKYVELRCDPISGHTALYWYRQSLGQGPEFLIYFQGTGAADDSGLPNDRFFAVRPEGSVSTLKIQRTERGDSAVYLCASSLEGLTTDTQYFGPGTRLTVL.

The rearrangement joins TRBV6-5 to TRBJ1-5; D unclear. V was cut by 2 bases and J by 4 bases, with 3 bases left in between. This CDR3 comprises 12 residues. Germline CDR1 is MNHEY and CDR2 is SVGAGI. Here the CDR3 DNA reads TGTGCCAGCAGTTACCTAAATCAGCCCCAGCATTTT. As protein: CASSYLNQPQHF.

The chain joins TRBV27 to TRBJ2-3, with 11 bases fitting TRBD2. With 5 bases clipped from V and 1 base from J, the junction kept 14 bases outside the gene matches. Looked up from germline, CDR1 is MNHEY and CDR2 is SMNVEV (reference sequence). CDR3 length: 19 amino acids. CDR3: CASSTRLAGIDGGTDTQYF. The CDR3 nucleotides are TGTGCCAGCAGTACCCGACTAGCGGGGATTGATGGAGGCACAGATACGCAGTATTTT.

The gene calls are TRBV2 and TRBJ2-2; TRBD2 aligns across 8 bases. The CDR3 consists of 14 residues. V was clipped by 8 bases and J by 4 bases; unmatched bases: 6. Germline V lookup: CDR1 SNHLY, CDR2 FYNNEI. The CDR3 coding sequence is TGTGCCAGCGTACTAGCGGAGACCACCGGGGAGCTGTTTTTT. Protein sequence: CASVLAETTGELFF. The complete variable domain, with remaining parts taken from reference TRBV2 and TRBJ2-2, reads EPEVTQTPSHQVTQMGQEVILRCVPISNHLYFYWYRQILGQKVEFLVSFYNNEISEKSEIFDDQFSVERPDGSNFTLKIRSTKLEDSAMYFCASVLAETTGELFFGEGSRLTVL.

The chain joins TRBV4-1 to TRBJ2-1; D perhaps matches TRBD2 (5 bases). V dropped 3 bases and J dropped 3 bases, with 12 bases sitting between them. Germline V gene data show CDR1 as MGHRA and CDR2 as YSYEKL. The CDR3 contains 15 residues. The CDR3 DNA is TGCGCCAGCAGCCATCGTGGGAGTATCTACAATGAGCAGTTCTTC. It is translated as CASSHRGSIYNEQFF.

J is TRBJ2-7 and V is TRBV19; 9 nucleotides line up with TRBD1. The CDR3 covers 14 residues. The ends lost 5 bases at V and 1 base at J; junction bases unmatched: 3. Germline V gene data show CDR1 as LNHDA and CDR2 as SQIVND (reference sequence). CDR3 in DNA: TGTGCCAGTAGTGGGGGACAGGGTTCCTACGAGCAGTACTTC. It codes for CASSGGQGSYEQYF. The full variable domain, its missing parts supplied by reference TRBV19 and TRBJ2-7, is DGGITQSPKYLFRKEGQNVTLSCEQNLNHDAMYWYRQDPGQGLRLIYYSQIVNDFQKGDIAEGYSVSREKKESFPLTVTSAQKNPTAFYLCASSGGQGSYEQYFGPGTRLTVT.

CDR3 region: CASSSGGGAYYGYTF. CDR3 nucleotides: TGCGCCAGCAGCTCCGGGGGGGGTGCTTACTATGGCTACACCTTC. The rearrangement uses TRBV5-1 and TRBJ1-2; D is perhaps TRBD1 (5 bases). V lost 3 bases, J lost 3 bases, and 15 bases lay in between. The CDR3 totals 15 residues. Germline CDR1 SGHRS, CDR2 YFSETQ.

The chain couples TRBV28 to TRBJ1-1, with 7 bases identical to TRBD1. The ends lost 5 bases at V and 1 base at J; junction bases unmatched: 10. This CDR3 is 16 amino acids long. Germline V gene sequence: CDR1 MDHEN, CDR2 SYDVKM. CDR3 sequence (DNA): TGTGCCAGCAGTAACCAGGGGGGCGCATGGAACACTGAAGCTTTCTTT. This encodes CASSNQGGAWNTEAFF.

This chain joins TRBV6-5 and TRBJ2-1, with 7 bases that match TRBD2. CDR3 length: 15 amino acids. J was trimmed by 8 bases and V by 5 bases; bases with no gene match: 12. Germline loops: CDR1 MNHEY, CDR2 SVGAGI. In DNA form, the CDR3 reads TGTGCCAGCAGTCCGACTAGCAATTACGACTATGAGCAGTTCTTC. Encoded protein: CASSPTSNYDYEQFF.

This chain uses TRBV6-1 with TRBJ2-7; D perhaps matches TRBD2 (5 bases). The CDR3 contains 15 residues. Between the trimmed V and J ends, which lost 5 bases and 7 bases, there was a span of 21 bases. Looked up from germline, CDR1 is MNHNS and CDR2 is SASEGT. CDR3 in DNA: TGTGCCAGCAGTACCCCCCTCGAATGGCGAGGGGAGCAGTACTTC. Its protein product is CASSTPLEWRGEQYF.

J is TRBJ1-3 and V is TRBV6-5, with D hard to call. The CDR3 spans 16 residues. V was pared by 4 bases and J by 1 base, with 14 bases between. The germline gives CDR1 MNHEY, CDR2 SVGAGI. CDR3 DNA sequence: TGTGCCAGCAGTTTACTGTCGGGGTTTTCTGGAAACACCATATATTTT. Encoded protein: CASSLLSGFSGNTIYF.

This clone appeared once. The J gene is TRBJ2-3, the V gene TRBV2, with 9 bases identical to TRBD1. CDR3 size: 16 residues. The V gene's germline CDR1 is SNHLY and CDR2 FYNNEI. After removal of 9 bases from V and 3 bases from J, the junction contained 13 bases not matched to a gene. In DNA form, the CDR3 reads TGTGCCAGTTGGAAAGGGGGACAGGGCGGAACAGATACGCAGTATTTT. It codes for CASWKGGQGGTDTQYF.

Only one count was recorded for this clone. The chain is built from TRBV19 and TRBJ1-3; possible D gene TRBD1, 5 bases. CDR1 and CDR2 from the germline V gene are LNHDA and SQIVND (reference sequence). The CDR3 length is 13 residues. DNA for the CDR3: TGTTGCTCCAGGGAAATCTCTGGAAACACCATATATTTT. Translating gives CCSREISGNTIYF.

The V call is TRBV30, the J call TRBJ1-4, with D maybe TRBD1 (5 bases). Germline V gives CDR1 GTSNPN, CDR2 SVGIG (reference sequence). The CDR3 is 14 residues long. V lost 7 bases and J 8 bases, leaving 20 bases between the germline ends. The CDR3, as DNA: TGTGCCTCCGATCGGTGGGGGGAAGGGGAAAAACTGTTTTTT. This sequence encodes CASDRWGEGEKLFF.

The chain combines TRBV5-6 with TRBJ2-5; no clear D gene. CDR1 and CDR2 from the germline V gene are SGHDT and YYEEEE. This CDR3 spans 16 amino acids. Trimming took off 0 bases at V and 8 bases at J, with 20 bases between the two ends. CDR3 nucleotide sequence: TGTGCCAGCAGCTTGGAAGCGCAGCCGATAACCGAAACCCAGTACTTC. Its protein is CASSLEAQPITETQYF.